These T cell receptor beta chains were read from a single sample in a study of blood T cell repertoires in COVID-19. TCRdb's copy holds only in-frame clones and misses some; the assay was immunoSEQ multiplex PCR. The data hold 95,000 to 120,000 clones, with more than 70% observed a single time. The source material was peripheral blood. The receptors derive from a woman between 55 and 75 years old with COVID-19, enrolled during active disease. Each CDR3 is given with its conserved first and last residue. D genes are given only for firm matches. Clone size is shown for a subset of rows, as once, few, many or a class of expanded clone.

D gene: .
J gene: TRBJ1-2
clone size: .
V gene: TRBV12-5
CDR3 protein: CASVGPGRHTF
CDR3 DNA: TGTGCTAGTGTTGGGCCCGGGAGACACACCTTC

D gene: .
J gene: TRBJ2-7
clone size: .
V gene: TRBV3-1/TRBV3-2
CDR3 protein: CASSQIATQFEQYF
CDR3 DNA: TGTGCCAGCAGCCAAATTGCCACCCAGTTCGAGCAGTACTTC

D gene: TRBD1
J gene: TRBJ1-5
clone size: .
V gene: TRBV5-5
CDR3 protein: CASSHSGGASQPQHF
CDR3 DNA: TGTGCCAGCAGCCATTCAGGGGGCGCTTCCCAGCCCCAGCATTTT

D gene: TRBD1
J gene: TRBJ1-5
clone size: .
V gene: TRBV5-1
CDR3 protein: CASSLGTEGQPQHF
CDR3 DNA: TGCGCCAGCAGCCTAGGGACAGAGGGGCAGCCCCAGCATTTT

D gene: TRBD1
J gene: TRBJ1-2
clone size: .
V gene: TRBV18
CDR3 protein: CASSPMGQGPSF
CDR3 DNA: TGTGCCAGCTCACCGATGGGACAGGGGCCATCCTTC

D gene: TRBD1
J gene: TRBJ2-3
clone size: .
V gene: TRBV7-8
CDR3 protein: CASSSPGQATDTQYF
CDR3 DNA: TGTGCCAGCAGCTCACCCGGACAGGCCACAGATACGCAGTATTTT

D gene: .
J gene: TRBJ2-5
clone size: .
V gene: TRBV13
CDR3 protein: CASSHDGGVSETQYF
CDR3 DNA: TGTGCCAGCAGCCATGACGGGGGTGTGTCAGAGACCCAGTACTTC

D gene: .
J gene: TRBJ2-5
clone size: .
V gene: TRBV3-1/TRBV3-2
CDR3 protein: CASSQPRRGSVQETQYF
CDR3 DNA: TGTGCCAGCAGCCAACCGAGGAGGGGATCGGTCCAAGAGACCCAGTACTTC

D gene: TRBD1
J gene: TRBJ2-7
clone size: .
V gene: TRBV6-5
CDR3 protein: CASRMMGQGYEQYF
CDR3 DNA: TGTGCCAGCAGGATGATGGGACAGGGCTACGAGCAGTACTTC

D gene: .
J gene: TRBJ1-2
clone size: once
V gene: TRBV5-6
CDR3 protein: CASSHGLLNYGYTF
CDR3 DNA: TGTGCCAGCAGCCACGGACTTCTTAACTATGGCTACACCTTC

D gene: .
J gene: TRBJ2-7
clone size: .
V gene: TRBV2
CDR3 protein: CASSEAWAGGRYEQYF
CDR3 DNA: TGTGCCAGCAGTGAAGCGTGGGCAGGGGGGCGCTACGAGCAGTACTTC

D gene: TRBD1
J gene: TRBJ1-1
clone size: .
V gene: TRBV19
CDR3 protein: CASNRQGADTEAFF
CDR3 DNA: TGTGCCAGTAATCGACAGGGGGCAGACACTGAAGCTTTCTTT

D gene: .
J gene: TRBJ2-7
clone size: .
V gene: TRBV3-1/TRBV3-2
CDR3 protein: CASSLHRDSSYEQYF
CDR3 DNA: TGTGCCAGCAGCCTACACCGGGACTCCTCCTACGAGCAGTACTTC

D gene: .
J gene: TRBJ1-5
clone size: .
V gene: TRBV4-1
CDR3 protein: CASSQVYGGEYSNQPQHF
CDR3 DNA: TGCGCCAGCAGCCAAGTATACGGGGGAGAATATAGCAATCAGCCCCAGCATTTT

D gene: .
J gene: TRBJ2-2
clone size: .
V gene: TRBV27
CDR3 protein: CASSNRVAGELFF
CDR3 DNA: TGTGCCAGCAGTAACAGGGTCGCCGGGGAGCTGTTTTTT

D gene: TRBD1
J gene: TRBJ1-2
clone size: .
V gene: TRBV4-3
CDR3 protein: CASSQKGQGVGGYTF
CDR3 DNA: TGCGCCAGCAGCCAAAAGGGACAGGGGGTCGGGGGCTACACCTTC

D gene: .
J gene: TRBJ1-5
clone size: few
V gene: TRBV11-2
CDR3 protein: CASSTQGNQPQHF
CDR3 DNA: TGTGCCAGCAGCACTCAGGGGAATCAGCCCCAGCATTTT

D gene: TRBD1
J gene: TRBJ1-2
clone size: .
V gene: TRBV25-1
CDR3 protein: CASSPHGQGAWGYTF
CDR3 DNA: TGTGCCAGCAGCCCCCACGGGCAGGGGGCTTGGGGCTACACCTTC

D gene: .
J gene: TRBJ1-2
clone size: .
V gene: TRBV5-8
CDR3 protein: CASSFLIVRDYTF
CDR3 DNA: TGTGCCAGCAGCTTTTTAATAGTCCGGGACTACACCTTC

D gene: TRBD1
J gene: TRBJ1-2
clone size: .
V gene: TRBV28
CDR3 protein: CASRHNPRTGSYGYTF
CDR3 DNA: TGTGCCAGCAGGCATAACCCCCGGACAGGGAGCTATGGCTACACCTTC

D gene: .
J gene: TRBJ1-3
clone size: .
V gene: TRBV29-1
CDR3 protein: CSVEGLGGASGNTIYF
CDR3 DNA: TGCAGCGTTGAGGGGCTTGGGGGCGCGTCTGGAAACACCATATATTTT

D gene: .
J gene: TRBJ2-2
clone size: .
V gene: TRBV29-1
CDR3 protein: CSGTRGIGGELFF
CDR3 DNA: TGCAGCGGCACGCGGGGTATCGGCGGGGAGCTGTTTTTT

D gene: TRBD1
J gene: TRBJ1-5
clone size: .
V gene: TRBV2
CDR3 protein: CASTGQGASNQPQHF
CDR3 DNA: TGTGCCAGCACCGGACAGGGGGCTAGCAATCAGCCCCAGCATTTT

D gene: TRBD2
J gene: TRBJ2-1
clone size: .
V gene: TRBV9
CDR3 protein: CASSLLAGAQYNEQFF
CDR3 DNA: TGTGCCAGCAGCTTACTAGCGGGGGCCCAATACAATGAGCAGTTCTTC